The clone carrying this T cell receptor beta chain was detected only a few times. Its matching antigen is unknown. The sample belongs to a study of T cell repertoires in cytomegalovirus infection. Background on the study: Use of recently identified HLA-C-restricted and well-studied HLA-B-restricted CMV epitopes was part of the study. Indications of both CMV infection and matching HLA type were provided by public TCR beta signatures.

Notes on the study in general: In two of eight donors, the top clonotype was HLA-C-restricted CMV-specific.

Each CDR3 protein is one row after TCRdb ran MiXCR on the reads. Seen here are around 750,000 distinct CDR3 sequences, approximately 32% observed once, and the top ten hold roughly 12%. V shed 5 bases, J shed 3 bases, and the junction held 7 bases outside the gene matches. This CDR3 has 14 residues. The germline gives CDR1 MNHEY, CDR2 SMNVEV (reference sequence). The chain carries TRBV27 and TRBJ2-7; the match to TRBD2 covers 7 bases. The receptor was derived from a human donor in good health (CMV status not recorded). Some clones in this sample may be carry-over from other donors' samples. Sequenced here: cultured CD8+ T cells from PBMCs, sampled from culture after CMV antigen stimulation. CDR3 nucleotide sequence: TGTGCCAGCAGTCCCCCGGGGGGTTTCTACGAGCAGTACTTC. Translated: CASSPPGGFYEQYF.